Reported below is one T cell receptor beta chain. CDR3 length: 12 amino acids. V gave up 3 bases and J gave up 6 bases; unmatched junction bases: 1. Germline assignment: CDR1 DFQATT and CDR2 SNEGSKA (reference sequence). The data are from a study of blood T cell repertoires in COVID-19. Some clones are missing from TCRdb's copy, which holds only in-frame ones; the method was immunoSEQ multiplex PCR. Counted here are 50,000 to 80,000 clones, roughly 91% occurring once; the ten biggest clones make up about a tenth. The rearrangement joins TRBV20-1 to TRBJ2-2, with 7 positions matching TRBD1. The material sequenced was PBMCs or T cells enriched from blood (not recorded which). This TCR was sampled from a woman in her 40s who had recovered from COVID-19. CDR3 coding DNA: TGCAGTGCTAGTGACAGGGCCGGGGAGCTGTTTTTT. This encodes CSASDRAGELFF.